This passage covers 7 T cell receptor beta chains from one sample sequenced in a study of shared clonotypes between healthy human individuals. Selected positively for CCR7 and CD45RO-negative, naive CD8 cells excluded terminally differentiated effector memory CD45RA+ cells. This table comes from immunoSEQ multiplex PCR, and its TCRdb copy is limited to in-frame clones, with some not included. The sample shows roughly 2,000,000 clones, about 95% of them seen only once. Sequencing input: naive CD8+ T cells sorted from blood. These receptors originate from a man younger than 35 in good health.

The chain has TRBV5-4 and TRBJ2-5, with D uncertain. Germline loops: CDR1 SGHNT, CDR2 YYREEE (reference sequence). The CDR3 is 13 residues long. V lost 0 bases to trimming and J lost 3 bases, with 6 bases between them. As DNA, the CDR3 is TGTGCCAGCAGCTTGGGGGAAGAAGAGACCCAGTACTTC. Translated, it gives CASSLGEEETQYF.

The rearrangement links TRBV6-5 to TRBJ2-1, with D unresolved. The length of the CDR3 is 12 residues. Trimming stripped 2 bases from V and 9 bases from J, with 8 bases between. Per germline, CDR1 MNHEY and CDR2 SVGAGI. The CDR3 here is CASSYPSSEQFF. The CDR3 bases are TGTGCCAGCAGTTACCCCAGTTCTGAGCAGTTCTTC.

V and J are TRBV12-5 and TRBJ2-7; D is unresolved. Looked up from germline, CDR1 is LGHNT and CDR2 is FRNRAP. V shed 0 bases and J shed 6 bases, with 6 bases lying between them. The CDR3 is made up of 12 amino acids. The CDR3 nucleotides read TGTGCTAGTGGTTTGGTACGCACCGAGCAGTACTTC. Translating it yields CASGLVRTEQYF.

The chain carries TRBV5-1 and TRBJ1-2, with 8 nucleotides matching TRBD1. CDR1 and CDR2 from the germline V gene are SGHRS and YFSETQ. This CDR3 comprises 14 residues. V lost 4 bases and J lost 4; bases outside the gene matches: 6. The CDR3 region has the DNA TGCGCCAGCAGCGTACAGGGGGGGAGCTATGGCTACACCTTC. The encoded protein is CASSVQGGSYGYTF.

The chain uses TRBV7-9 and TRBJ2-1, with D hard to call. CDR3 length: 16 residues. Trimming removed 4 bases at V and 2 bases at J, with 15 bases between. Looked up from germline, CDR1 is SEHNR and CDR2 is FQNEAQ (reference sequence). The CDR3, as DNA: TGTGCCAGCAGCTCCCCCGGGCCTTCGACCTACAATGAGCAGTTCTTC. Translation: CASSSPGPSTYNEQFF.

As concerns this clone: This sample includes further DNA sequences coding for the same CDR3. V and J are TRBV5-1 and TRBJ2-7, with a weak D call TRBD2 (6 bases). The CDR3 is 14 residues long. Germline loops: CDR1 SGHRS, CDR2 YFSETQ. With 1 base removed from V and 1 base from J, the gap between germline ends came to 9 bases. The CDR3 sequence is CASSLFGSSYEQYF. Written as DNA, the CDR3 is TGCGCCAGCAGCTTGTTCGGGAGTTCCTACGAGCAGTACTTC. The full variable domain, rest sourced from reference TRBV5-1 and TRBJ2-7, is KAGVTQTPRYLIKTRGQQVTLSCSPISGHRSVSWYQQTPGQGLQFLFEYFSETQRNKGNFPGRFSGRQFSNSRSEMNVSTLELGDSALYLCASSLFGSSYEQYFGPGTRLTVT.

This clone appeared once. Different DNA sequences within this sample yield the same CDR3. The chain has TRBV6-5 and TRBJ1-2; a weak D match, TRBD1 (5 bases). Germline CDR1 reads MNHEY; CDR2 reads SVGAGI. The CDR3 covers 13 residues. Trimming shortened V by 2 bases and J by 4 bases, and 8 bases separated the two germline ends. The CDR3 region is CASSYGGSYGYTF. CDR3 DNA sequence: TGTGCCAGCAGTTACGGGGGTTCCTATGGCTACACCTTC.